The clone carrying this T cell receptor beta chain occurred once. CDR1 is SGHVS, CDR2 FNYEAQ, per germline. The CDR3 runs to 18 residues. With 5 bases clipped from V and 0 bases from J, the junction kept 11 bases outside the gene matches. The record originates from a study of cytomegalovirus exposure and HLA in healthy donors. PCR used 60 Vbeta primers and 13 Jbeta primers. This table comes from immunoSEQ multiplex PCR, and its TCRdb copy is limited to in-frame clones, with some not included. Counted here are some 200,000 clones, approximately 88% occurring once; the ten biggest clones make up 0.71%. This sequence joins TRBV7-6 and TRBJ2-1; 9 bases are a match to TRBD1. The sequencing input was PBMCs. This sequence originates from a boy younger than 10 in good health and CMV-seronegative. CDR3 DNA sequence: TGTGCCAGCAGCGCCTCTCGGACAGGGGTTTTCTCCTACAATGAGCAGTTCTTC. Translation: CASSASRTGVFSYNEQFF.